This passage covers 24 T cell receptor beta chains from one sample sequenced in a study of T cell responses to AZD1222 COVID-19 vaccine. TCRdb's copy holds only in-frame clones and misses some; the assay was immunoSEQ multiplex PCR. The table includes about 100,000 clones, roughly 90% detected once. This specimen was peripheral blood, taken 28 days after the second AZD1222 dose. All receptors derive from an adult who received the AZD1222 COVID-19 vaccine.

This clone showed up just once. This CDR3 is CASSIAEKLFF. Here the CDR3 DNA reads TGTGCCAGTAGTATCGCAGAAAAACTGTTTTTT. V and J are TRBV19 and TRBJ1-4; D gene uncertain. V was trimmed by 3 bases and J by 8 bases, leaving 4 bases between them. The CDR3 is made up of 11 amino acids. Germline V lookup: CDR1 LNHDA, CDR2 SQIVND (reference sequence).

The chain carries TRBV19 and TRBJ1-2; 10 positions match TRBD1. The CDR3 consists of 14 residues. Trimming removed 8 bases from V and 8 bases from J; junction bases left unmatched: 11. Germline CDR1 is LNHDA and CDR2 is SQIVND (reference sequence). The CDR3 here is CASRAGTGVFGYTF. The CDR3 nucleotides read TGTGCCAGTCGAGCCGGGACAGGGGTTTTCGGCTACACCTTC.

The rearrangement uses TRBV10-3 and TRBJ1-4, with 8 bases aligning to TRBD1. The V segment lost 3 bases and the J segment 1 base; nucleotides outside the gene matches: 1. This CDR3 contains 15 residues. Per germline, CDR1 ENHRY and CDR2 SYGVKD. DNA of the CDR3: TGTGCCATCAGTGACGACAGGGGAACTAATGAAAAACTGTTTTTT. Protein sequence: CAISDDRGTNEKLFF.

J is TRBJ1-2 and V is TRBV30, with D possibly TRBD1 on 5 matching bases. Germline V gene data show CDR1 as GTSNPN and CDR2 as SVGIG (reference sequence). The CDR3 spans 17 residues. Trimming cost V 3 bases and J 4 bases, with 24 bases left between them. The CDR3 DNA reads as TGTGCCTGGAGCCCACTGGGGGTGACAGTCACAAGCTATGGCTACACCTTC. It is translated as CAWSPLGVTVTSYGYTF. The full variable domain, with the rest looked up from reference TRBV30 and TRBJ1-2, is SQTIHQWPATLVQPVGSPLSLECTVEGTSNPNLYWYRQAAGRGLQLLFYSVGIGQISSEVPQNLSASRPQDRQFILSSKKLLLSDSGFYLCAWSPLGVTVTSYGYTFGSGTRLTVV.

The chain uses TRBV28 and TRBJ1-5; D not certain. Trimming pared 5 bases from V and 4 bases from J, leaving 15 bases between. The CDR3 runs 15 residues. Germline V gene sequence: CDR1 MDHEN, CDR2 SYDVKM. The CDR3 DNA reads TGTGCCAGCAGTGGGAAGGGTTTGGGGAATCAGCCCCAGCATTTT. Encoded protein: CASSGKGLGNQPQHF.

The rearrangement joins TRBV5-4 to TRBJ1-1, with no clear D. The CDR3 spans 11 residues. Per germline, CDR1 SGHNT and CDR2 YYREEE (reference sequence). The ends were cut back, 3 bases at V and 4 bases at J, with 4 bases in the middle. The CDR3 region has the DNA TGTGCCAGCAGCTCCATCACTGAAGCTTTCTTT. It specifies CASSSITEAFF.

This clone came up a few times. The chain links TRBV28 to TRBJ1-5, with a tentative D call TRBD1 (6 bases). Germline assignment: CDR1 MDHEN and CDR2 SYDVKM. With 5 bases removed from V and 1 base from J, the gap between germline ends came to 12 bases. The CDR3 has 15 residues. The CDR3 sequence: CASSPGTRSNQPQHF. CDR3 bases: TGTGCCAGCAGTCCCGGGACACGGAGCAATCAGCCCCAGCATTTT.

The chain is built from TRBV12-3 or TRBV12-4 and TRBJ2-7; a possible D gene is TRBD1 (5 bases). V lost 6 bases and J 2 bases, leaving 11 bases between the germline ends. CDR3 length: 13 amino acids. As DNA, the CDR3 is TGTGCCAGCAGACCAGGGAAAACCTACGAGCAGTACTTC. It codes for CASRPGKTYEQYF.

Worth noting for this clone: Other nucleotide sequences in the sample specify the same CDR3. V usage is TRBV5-1 and J usage is TRBJ1-1; weak D call: TRBD1 (6 bases). CDR3 length equals 14 residues. V was cut by 5 bases and J by 0 bases, with 11 bases left in between. Germline V gene data show CDR1 as SGHRS and CDR2 as YFSETQ. In DNA, the CDR3 is TGCGCCAGCAGTCCAGGGGCCTTGAACACTGAAGCTTTCTTT. Encoded protein: CASSPGALNTEAFF. The whole variable domain, filled in from reference TRBV5-1 and TRBJ1-1, reads KAGVTQTPRYLIKTRGQQVTLSCSPISGHRSVSWYQQTPGQGLQFLFEYFSETQRNKGNFPGRFSGRQFSNSRSEMNVSTLELGDSALYLCASSPGALNTEAFFGQGTRLTVV.

The chain joins TRBV4-1 to TRBJ1-2; TRBD1 might be the D (5 bases). V lost 0 bases to trimming and J lost 8 bases, with 13 bases between them. CDR1 is MGHRA, CDR2 YSYEKL, per germline. The CDR3 sequence is 14 residues long. CDR3 in amino acids: CASSQEGRVGGYTF. CDR3 nucleotide sequence: TGCGCCAGCAGCCAAGAAGGCAGGGTGGGCGGCTACACCTTC.

The chain joins TRBV6-5 to TRBJ2-3; no clear D. The germline CDR1 and CDR2 sequences are MNHEY and SVGAGI. There are 15 residues in the CDR3. The germline V and J ends were trimmed by 5 bases and 2 bases, with 14 bases remaining between them. CDR3 DNA sequence: TGTGCCAGCAGTATACGACCTCGACCCACAGATACGCAGTATTTT. Translated: CASSIRPRPTDTQYF.

V gene TRBV6-1 combines with J gene TRBJ2-7, with D possibly being TRBD1 (5 bases). From germline, CDR1 is MNHNS and CDR2 SASEGT. This CDR3 region has 15 residues. The V end was cut by 1 base, the J end by 3 bases, with 13 bases between. The CDR3 sequence: CASSEGGGRDYEQYF. Written as DNA, the CDR3 is TGTGCCAGCAGTGAAGGAGGCGGCAGGGACTACGAGCAGTACTTC.

The chain employs TRBV10-3 and TRBJ2-7, with TRBD1 as a possible D gene (7 bases). CDR1 and CDR2 from the germline V gene are ENHRY and SYGVKD. The CDR3 is made up of 18 amino acids. The ends were cut back, 5 bases at V and 0 bases at J, with 23 bases in the middle. Here the CDR3 DNA reads TGTGCCATCAGTACACAGGGGAGGTCGCGGGGAATCTCCTACGAGCAGTACTTC. Protein: CAISTQGRSRGISYEQYF.

The genes are TRBV11-3 and TRBJ2-2; D may be TRBD2 (6 bases). Germline V gene sequence: CDR1 SGHNT, CDR2 YENEEA. Between the trimmed V and J ends, which lost 6 bases and 5 bases, there was a span of 13 bases. This CDR3 region has 14 residues. The CDR3 loop reads CASSRGGKTGELFF. In nucleotides, the CDR3 is TGTGCCAGCAGTCGCGGCGGGAAAACCGGGGAGCTGTTTTTT.

The CDR3 sequence: CASSSKGQYNEQFF. In DNA form, the CDR3 reads TGTGCCAGTAGTTCCAAGGGACAGTACAATGAGCAGTTCTTC. The gene calls are TRBV19 and TRBJ2-1, with 7 bases identical to TRBD1. Per germline, CDR1 LNHDA and CDR2 SQIVND (reference sequence). The CDR3 is 14 amino acids. Losses at the gene ends were 5 bases for V and 4 bases for J; bases not matched to a gene: 5.

V usage is TRBV3-1 (or the pseudogene TRBV3-2) and J usage is TRBJ2-3, with 7 bases lining up with TRBD1. The length of the CDR3 is 16 residues. In germline, CDR1 is LGHDT, CDR2 YNNKEL (reference sequence). V shed 0 bases, J shed 5 bases, and the junction held 8 bases outside the gene matches. This CDR3 reads CASSQETGPAGDTQYF. The CDR3 coding sequence is TGTGCCAGCAGCCAAGAGACAGGGCCCGCGGGAGATACGCAGTATTTT.

The rearrangement links TRBV2 to TRBJ2-7, with a tentative D call TRBD2 (6 bases). Deletions cut 8 bases from V and 1 base from J, with 15 bases between. Germline lookup yields CDR1 SNHLY and CDR2 FYNNEI. This CDR3 is built from 14 residues. The CDR3 DNA sequence: TGTGCCAGCCGAGGCGGGACCCATTCCTACGAGCAGTACTTC. This gives the protein CASRGGTHSYEQYF.

V usage is TRBV6-6 and J usage is TRBJ2-1; TRBD1 aligns across 9 bases. CDR3 size: 14 residues. J lost 10 bases, V lost 6 bases, and 10 bases had no gene match. Looked up from germline, CDR1 is MNHNY and CDR2 is SVGAGI (reference sequence). The DNA for the CDR3 is TGTGCCAGCAGGTGGGACAGGGAGTCTGGGGAGCAGTTCTTC. Residues: CASRWDRESGEQFF.

The chain carries TRBV27 and TRBJ1-4; D remains ambiguous. V lost 4 bases, J lost 10 bases, and 10 bases lay in between. The CDR3 loop spans 12 amino acids. Per the germline V gene, CDR1 is MNHEY and CDR2 is SMNVEV (reference sequence). CDR3 coding DNA: TGTGCCAGCAGTTCCGCCGGTGGAAAACTGTTTTTT. This codes for CASSSAGGKLFF.

The gene calls are TRBV12-3 or TRBV12-4 and TRBJ1-5; TRBD1 matches at 8 bases. The length of the CDR3 is 13 residues. Unmatched junction bases numbered 6, after V lost 7 bases and J lost 7 bases. The CDR3 is CASTQQGGQPQHF. CDR3 nucleotide sequence: TGTGCCAGCACTCAACAGGGGGGACAGCCCCAGCATTTT.

The chain combines TRBV4-1 with TRBJ2-3, with TRBD2 identical over 9 bases. Germline-derived CDR1 and CDR2 are MGHRA and YSYEKL. The J segment lost 1 base and the V segment lost 1 base, leaving 6 bases of the junction unmatched. The CDR3 spans 17 residues. The CDR3 sequence: CASSQGGAGGRTDTQYF. CDR3 nucleotides: TGCGCCAGCAGCCAAGGGGGAGCGGGAGGCCGCACAGATACGCAGTATTTT.

The rearrangement links TRBV18 to TRBJ2-1; 7 nucleotides match TRBD1. The CDR3 contains 14 residues. The trim removed 1 base at V and 4 bases at J, leaving 1 base unmatched. Germline CDR1 is KGHSH and CDR2 is LQKENI. The CDR3 here is CASSPRQGYNEQFF. Written as DNA, the CDR3 is TGTGCCAGCTCACCACGACAGGGATACAATGAGCAGTTCTTC. The full variable domain, completed using reference TRBV18 and TRBJ2-1, is NAGVMQNPRHLVRRRGQEARLRCSPMKGHSHVYWYRQLPEEGLKFMVYLQKENIIDESGMPKERFSAEFPKEGPSILRIQQVVRGDSAAYFCASSPRQGYNEQFFGPGTRLTVL.

CDR3 bases: TGTGCCAGCTCGACGGGAGTCCCCTACGAGCAGTACTTC. Translation: CASSTGVPYEQYF. This sequence joins TRBV25-1 and TRBJ2-7; a weak D match, TRBD2 (6 bases). This CDR3 spans 13 amino acids. Germline values: CDR1 MGHDK, CDR2 SYGVNS. Trimming removed 8 bases from V and 2 bases from J, with 13 bases in between.

V gene TRBV19 combines with J gene TRBJ2-3; D might be TRBD2 (5 bases). Trimming stripped 6 bases from V and 0 bases from J, with 16 bases between. The length of the CDR3 is 16 residues. The germline V gene has CDR1 LNHDA and CDR2 SQIVND (reference sequence). CDR3 in amino acids: CASSNTPGGSTDTQYF. Here the CDR3 DNA reads TGTGCCAGTAGCAATACCCCAGGCGGGAGCACAGATACGCAGTATTTT.